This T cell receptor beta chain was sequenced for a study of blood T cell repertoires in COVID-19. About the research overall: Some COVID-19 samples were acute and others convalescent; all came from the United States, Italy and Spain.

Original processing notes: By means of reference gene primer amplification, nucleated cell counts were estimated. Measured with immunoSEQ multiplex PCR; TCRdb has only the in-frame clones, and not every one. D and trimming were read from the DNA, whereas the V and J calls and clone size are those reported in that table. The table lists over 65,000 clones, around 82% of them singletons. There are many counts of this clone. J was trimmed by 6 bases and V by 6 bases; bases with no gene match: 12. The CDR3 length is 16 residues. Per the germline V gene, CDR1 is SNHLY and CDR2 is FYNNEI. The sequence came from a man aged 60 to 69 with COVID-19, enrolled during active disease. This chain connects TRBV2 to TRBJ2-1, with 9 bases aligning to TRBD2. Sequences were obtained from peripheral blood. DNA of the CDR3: TGTGCCAGCAGATGGGGCGGGAGGGCCCCTCGCAATGAGCAGTTCTTC. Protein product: CASRWGGRAPRNEQFF.